These T cell receptor beta chains were read from a single sample in a study of human T cells and chemical hapten exposure. One entry per CDR3 protein results from TCRdb running MiXCR on the RACE reads. The table includes 350,000 to 400,000 distinct CDR3 sequences, about 6.3% detected once. Here the sequenced sample was whole blood, taken in connection with sensitization to the hapten diphenylcyclopropenone (DPC). These receptors originate from a woman aged 18-29 years with alopecia areata. Some clones in this sample may be carry-over from other donors' samples. CDR3s include the opening cysteine and the closing phenylalanine or tryptophan. Each record gives: D gene, clone size, CDR3 length, V gene, J gene, CDR3 protein, CDR3 DNA. D genes are given only for firm matches. Clone size is given for some rows only: seen once, a few or many times, or a class if the clone is expanded.

d_gene: -; abundance: few; len: 14; v_gene: TRBV7-9; j_gene: TRBJ1-2; CDR3aa: CASSPPMDTYGYTF; CDR3nt: TGTGCCAGCAGCCCACCAATGGACACCTATGGCTACACCTTC
d_gene: TRBD2; abundance: -; len: 16; v_gene: TRBV7-2; j_gene: TRBJ2-3; CDR3aa: CASSLATSGGTDTQYF; CDR3nt: TGTGCCAGCAGCTTAGCGACTAGCGGGGGCACAGATACGCAGTATTTT
d_gene: TRBD1; abundance: many; len: 12; v_gene: TRBV6-6; j_gene: TRBJ2-1; CDR3aa: CASSSGQDEQFF; CDR3nt: TGTGCCAGCAGTTCCGGACAGGATGAGCAGTTCTTC
d_gene: -; abundance: many; len: 15; v_gene: TRBV27; j_gene: TRBJ1-1; CDR3aa: CASSLVQGERAEAFF; CDR3nt: TGTGCCAGCAGTTTAGTACAGGGTGAGAGGGCTGAAGCTTTCTTT
d_gene: -; abundance: few; len: 11; v_gene: TRBV6-2/TRBV6-3; j_gene: TRBJ2-6; CDR3aa: CGGTGANVLTF; CDR3nt: TGTGGGGGGACTGGGGCCAACGTCCTGACTTTC
d_gene: TRBD1; abundance: few; len: 16; v_gene: TRBV27; j_gene: TRBJ1-5; CDR3aa: CASSLQGAGSNQPQHF; CDR3nt: TGTGCCAGCAGTCTACAGGGGGCTGGTAGCAATCAGCCCCAGCATTTT
d_gene: -; abundance: few; len: 11; v_gene: TRBV20-1; j_gene: TRBJ2-7; CDR3aa: CSARPAGEQYF; CDR3nt: TGCAGTGCTAGGCCGGCCGGCGAGCAGTACTTC
d_gene: -; abundance: many; len: 13; v_gene: TRBV5-1; j_gene: TRBJ1-2; CDR3aa: CASSLEGSFGYTF; CDR3nt: TGCGCCAGCAGCTTGGAGGGTTCGTTTGGCTACACCTTC
d_gene: TRBD1; abundance: -; len: 12; v_gene: TRBV6-5; j_gene: TRBJ2-3; CDR3aa: CASSLQGNTQYF; CDR3nt: TGTGCCAGCAGTTTACAGGGGAATACGCAGTATTTT
d_gene: -; abundance: few; len: 16; v_gene: TRBV2; j_gene: TRBJ2-5; CDR3aa: CASSEATSHEGETQYF; CDR3nt: TGTGCCAGCAGTGAAGCTACTAGCCACGAAGGGGAGACCCAGTACTTC
d_gene: -; abundance: few; len: 15; v_gene: TRBV27; j_gene: TRBJ2-3; CDR3aa: CASSSTGRNTDTQYF; CDR3nt: TGTGCCAGCAGCTCAACAGGGCGTAACACAGATACGCAGTATTTT
d_gene: -; abundance: few; len: 15; v_gene: TRBV27; j_gene: TRBJ2-2; CDR3aa: CASSPSPGYTGELFF; CDR3nt: TGTGCCAGCAGTCCGTCTCCAGGTTACACCGGGGAGCTGTTTTTT